These 4 T cell receptor beta chains came from one sample sequenced in a study of cytomegalovirus exposure and HLA in healthy donors. PCR amplification relied on 60 Vbeta primers (plus 13 Jbeta primers). The method was immunoSEQ multiplex PCR; TCRdb's version includes in-frame clones alone and lacks a portion of them. The sample includes around 75,000 clones, around 78% of them seen just once. The sequencing sample was made of PBMCs. Source of these receptors: a man aged 40-55 years in good health and CMV-seronegative.

Worth noting for this clone: Germline is not matched at one junction end, which may reflect a read error. The chain uses TRBV7-9 and TRBJ2-4; 8 nucleotides agree with TRBD1. CDR3 size: 12 residues. The germline V gene has CDR1 SEHNR and CDR2 FQNEAQ (reference sequence). The CDR3 sequence is CSSSPTSGQGQF. In DNA form, the CDR3 reads TGTTCCAGCAGCCCCACTTCAGGACAGGGTCAATTC. Full variable domain (outside the CDR3, taken from reference TRBV7-9 and TRBJ2-4): DTGVSQNPRHKITKRGQNVTFRCDPISEHNRLYWYRQTLGQGPEFLTYFQNEAQLEKSRLLSDRFSAERPKGSFSTLEIQRTEQGDSAMYLCSSSPTSGQGQFGAGTRLSVL.

This chain connects TRBV7-2 to TRBJ2-7, with D perhaps matching TRBD1 (6 bases). Germline V gene sequence: CDR1 SGHTA, CDR2 FQGNSA. Trimming stripped 4 bases from V and 3 bases from J, with 22 bases between. The CDR3 is 17 amino acids. The CDR3 reads CASSSPGNWGLYYEQYF. The CDR3 nucleotides are TGTGCCAGCAGCTCCCCCGGCAATTGGGGGCTCTACTACGAGCAGTACTTC.

This clone was recorded only once. This chain joins TRBV2 and TRBJ2-2; D is uncertain. Per the germline V gene, CDR1 is SNHLY and CDR2 is FYNNEI. CDR3 length: 12 residues. Trimming removed 8 bases at V and 6 bases at J, with 10 bases between. CDR3 nucleotide sequence: TGTGCCAGCTCCCCTCGCGCCGGGGAGCTGTTTTTT. It codes for CASSPRAGELFF.

CDR3: CASSLAGESSYEQYF. Here the CDR3 DNA reads TGTGCCAGCAGCCTAGCGGGGGAAAGCTCCTACGAGCAGTACTTC. The chain joins TRBV5-4 to TRBJ2-7; TRBD2 agrees at 10 bases. Trimming removed 4 bases from V and 0 bases from J; junction bases left unmatched: 4. Germline lookup yields CDR1 SGHNT and CDR2 YYREEE (reference sequence). CDR3 length: 15 residues. The variable domain in full, with the rest retrieved from reference TRBV5-4 and TRBJ2-7, is ETGVTQSPTHLIKTRGQQVTLRCSSQSGHNTVSWYQQALGQGPQFIFQYYREEENGRGNFPPRFSGLQFPNYSSELNVNALELDDSALYLCASSLAGESSYEQYFGPGTRLTVT.